This is a list of T cell receptor beta chains from one sample in a study of tumor-infiltrating lymphocytes in primary liver carcinoma. One entry per CDR3 protein results from TCRdb running MiXCR on the multiplex PCR reads. The table includes 40,000 to 60,000 distinct CDR3 sequences, less than 85% detected once. Sequencing used liver tumor tissue from sampling region 5. The receptors originated from a man aged 40-49 years with primary liver carcinoma and hepatitis B virus infection. Each CDR3 is given with its conserved first and last residue. Fields, in order: D gene, J gene, clone size, V gene, CDR3 DNA, CDR3 protein. A D gene is named only where the DNA matches it firmly. The size of a clone is reported for some rows only, either as once, few or many, or as a class for expanded clones.

d_call: .
j_call: TRBJ2-7
clone_size: .
v_call: TRBV5-1
cdr3_nt: TGCGCCAACAGCTTGCAACCTACCGGCGGGGAGCAGTACTTC
cdr3_aa: CANSLQPTGGEQYF

d_call: .
j_call: TRBJ1-4
clone_size: .
v_call: TRBV14
cdr3_nt: TGTGCCAGCGGCATAACAGGCGGAAATGAAAAACTGTTTTTT
cdr3_aa: CASGITGGNEKLFF

d_call: TRBD2
j_call: TRBJ2-7
clone_size: many
v_call: TRBV7-8
cdr3_nt: TGTGCCAGCAGCTCCTTGACTAGCGGTTCCTACGAGCAGTACTTC
cdr3_aa: CASSSLTSGSYEQYF

d_call: .
j_call: TRBJ2-1
clone_size: .
v_call: TRBV29-1
cdr3_nt: TGCAGCGTTAACCGGAACTGGCGAGAGCAGTTCTTC
cdr3_aa: CSVNRNWREQFF

d_call: TRBD1
j_call: TRBJ1-2
clone_size: .
v_call: TRBV6-5
cdr3_nt: TGTGCCATCAGTGTGCAGGGGGTAAAGGATGGCTACACCTTC
cdr3_aa: CAISVQGVKDGYTF

d_call: TRBD2
j_call: TRBJ2-5
clone_size: .
v_call: TRBV11-2
cdr3_nt: TGTGCCAGCAGCCCCGGACTAGCGGGAGGAGGGGAGACCCAGTACTTC
cdr3_aa: CASSPGLAGGGETQYF

d_call: TRBD2
j_call: TRBJ2-5
clone_size: many
v_call: TRBV19
cdr3_nt: TGTGCCAGTAGCGGTATAGCGGGCAAGGCGGAGACCCAGTACTTC
cdr3_aa: CASSGIAGKAETQYF

d_call: .
j_call: TRBJ2-7
clone_size: .
v_call: TRBV11-2
cdr3_nt: TGTGCCAGCAGCTTAGACTTCGGGACACCCAGCTTCTACGACCGGTACTTC
cdr3_aa: CASSLDFGTPSFYDRYF

d_call: .
j_call: TRBJ1-2
clone_size: .
v_call: TRBV6-6
cdr3_nt: TGTCCCAGCTTCTCCTCGCGGCGGGACTCCGGCTTCGATTACTATGGCTACACCTTC
cdr3_aa: CPSFSSRRDSGFDYYGYTF

d_call: .
j_call: TRBJ1-1
clone_size: .
v_call: TRBV11-2
cdr3_nt: TGTGCCAGCAGCTTCGATTTAGGCGGAAGAGTCGCTGAGACTTTCTTT
cdr3_aa: CASSFDLGGRVAETFF

d_call: TRBD2
j_call: TRBJ2-7
clone_size: .
v_call: TRBV12-3/TRBV12-4
cdr3_nt: TGTGCCAGCACACAAGCGGGAGTTCTTAGCTACGAACAGTACTTC
cdr3_aa: CASTQAGVLSYEQYF

d_call: TRBD1
j_call: TRBJ1-5
clone_size: .
v_call: TRBV6-6
cdr3_nt: TGTGCCAGCAGTTACATCTGGGTCAGGGGGCTGACAGATACGCAGCATTTT
cdr3_aa: CASSYIWVRGLTDTQHF

d_call: TRBD2
j_call: TRBJ2-7
clone_size: .
v_call: TRBV29-1
cdr3_nt: TGCAGCGTCTTAGCGGGAGAAGGGGTCGAGCAGTACTTC
cdr3_aa: CSVLAGEGVEQYF

d_call: .
j_call: TRBJ2-7
clone_size: .
v_call: TRBV15
cdr3_nt: TGTACCATCAGCTTTGGGCTCTTCTCCTACGAGCAGTACTTC
cdr3_aa: CTISFGLFSYEQYF

d_call: .
j_call: TRBJ2-7
clone_size: .
v_call: TRBV11-2
cdr3_nt: TGTGCCAGCAGCCAATGCTCGGGAGGGGGCTACGAGCAATACTTC
cdr3_aa: CASSQCSGGGYEQYF

d_call: TRBD1
j_call: TRBJ2-7
clone_size: .
v_call: TRBV11-2
cdr3_nt: TGTGCCAACAGCATCGACCCGTCGGGACAGGGAAGCTACAAGCAGTACTTC
cdr3_aa: CANSIDPSGQGSYKQYF

d_call: TRBD1
j_call: TRBJ2-7
clone_size: .
v_call: TRBV4-1
cdr3_nt: TGCGCCAGCAGCCAAGAACGGGACAGGCTCTACGAGCAGTGCTTC
cdr3_aa: CASSQERDRLYEQCF

d_call: .
j_call: TRBJ2-1
clone_size: few
v_call: TRBV6-1
cdr3_nt: TGTGCGGGCAGTGAAGTGGGAGTCGATGAGCAGTTCTTC
cdr3_aa: CAGSEVGVDEQFF

d_call: .
j_call: TRBJ2-7
clone_size: once
v_call: TRBV12-3/TRBV12-4
cdr3_nt: TGTGCCAGTAGCAAGACAGACTACGAGCAGTACTTC
cdr3_aa: CASSKTDYEQYF

d_call: .
j_call: TRBJ2-7
clone_size: .
v_call: TRBV11-2
cdr3_nt: TGTGCTAGCGGCCTCGGCGGGGCTCTACCCTACGAGCAGTACTTC
cdr3_aa: CASGLGGALPYEQYF